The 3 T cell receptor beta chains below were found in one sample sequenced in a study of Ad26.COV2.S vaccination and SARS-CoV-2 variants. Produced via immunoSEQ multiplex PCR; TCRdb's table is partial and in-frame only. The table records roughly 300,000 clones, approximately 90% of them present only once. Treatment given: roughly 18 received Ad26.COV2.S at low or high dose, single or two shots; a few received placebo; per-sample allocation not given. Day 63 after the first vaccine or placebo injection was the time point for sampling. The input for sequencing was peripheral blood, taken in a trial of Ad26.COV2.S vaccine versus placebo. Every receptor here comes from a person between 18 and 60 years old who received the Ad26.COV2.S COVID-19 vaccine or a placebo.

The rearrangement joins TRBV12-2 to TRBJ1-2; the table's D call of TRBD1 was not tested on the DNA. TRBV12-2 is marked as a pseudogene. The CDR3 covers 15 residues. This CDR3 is CASRPDRGRWSGYTF. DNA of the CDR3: TGTGCAAGTCGCCCAGACAGGGGGCGATGGTCGGGCTACACCTTC.

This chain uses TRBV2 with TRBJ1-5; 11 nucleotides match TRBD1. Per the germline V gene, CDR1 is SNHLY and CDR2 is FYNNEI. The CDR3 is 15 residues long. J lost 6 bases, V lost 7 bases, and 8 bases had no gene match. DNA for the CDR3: TGTGCCAGCACCGAAGGGGACAGGGGGATTCAGCCCCAGCATTTT. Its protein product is CASTEGDRGIQPQHF.

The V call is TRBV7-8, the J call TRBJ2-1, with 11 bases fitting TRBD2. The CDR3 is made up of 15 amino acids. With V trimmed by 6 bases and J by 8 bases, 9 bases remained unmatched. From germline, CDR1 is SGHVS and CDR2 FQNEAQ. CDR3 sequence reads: CASRSTSGSLDEQFF. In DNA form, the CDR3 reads TGTGCCAGCAGGAGTACTAGCGGGAGTTTGGATGAGCAGTTCTTC.